These T cell receptor beta chains were read from a single sample in a study of T-cell memory formation after mild COVID-19. TCRdb re-called the 5' RACE reads through MiXCR, storing one row per CDR3 protein. Among some 490,000 distinct CDR3 sequences listed, 18% were seen once. Material: PBMCs or a T cell subset sorted from them (not recorded which). The receptors stem from an adult woman who had mild COVID-19 (a few samples of this study predate the infection). Cell type and time point are not known. CDR3s include the opening cysteine and the closing phenylalanine or tryptophan. The order of the fields is J gene, V gene, D gene, clone size, CDR3 protein, CDR3 DNA. D genes are given only for firm matches. Rows may omit the clone size; those that give it use once, few, many or a size class.

TRBJ2-1 TRBV4-1 NA NA CASSFPGGYNEQFF TGCGCCAGCAGCTTCCCCGGGGGTTACAATGAGCAGTTCTTC
TRBJ1-1 TRBV5-1 TRBD1 few CASSLFQGAGTEAFF TGCGCCAGCAGCTTGTTTCAGGGGGCCGGGACTGAAGCTTTCTTT
TRBJ1-6 TRBV29-1 TRBD1 few CSVRTGTGKSPLHF TGCAGCGTTAGAACCGGGACAGGGAAGTCACCCCTCCACTTT
TRBJ2-6 TRBV19 NA few CASSRASGANVLTF TGTGCCAGCAGCCGGGCCTCTGGGGCCAACGTCCTGACTTTC
TRBJ1-2 TRBV20-1 TRBD1 NA CSASSGQLNNYGYTF TGCAGTGCTAGCTCGGGACAGCTAAATAACTATGGCTACACCTTC
TRBJ1-1 TRBV7-2 NA NA CASRLGAGEAFF TGTGCCAGCAGATTAGGGGCAGGGGAAGCTTTCTTT
TRBJ2-1 TRBV20-1 NA few CSARRGDSPYNEQFF TGCAGTGCTAGAAGAGGGGACTCCCCTTACAATGAGCAGTTCTTC
TRBJ1-1 TRBV6-5 NA NA CASSYSFFVEAFF TGTGCCAGCAGTTACTCTTTTTTCGTTGAAGCTTTCTTT
TRBJ2-3 TRBV30 TRBD1 few CAWGTGATDTQYF TGTGCCTGGGGAACAGGGGCCACAGATACGCAGTATTTT
TRBJ1-1 TRBV3-1 NA NA CASRSASEEAFF TGTGCCAGCAGGTCAGCTAGCGAGGAAGCTTTCTTT